Presented here are 30 T cell receptor beta chains from one specimen sequenced in a study of control samples from healthy donors and cancer patients. TCRdb's copy holds only in-frame clones and misses some; the assay was immunoSEQ multiplex PCR. The sample has roughly 68,000 clones; 83% are singletons. Specimen: blood. The receptors come from a man between 60 and 75 years old in good health.

The gene calls are TRBV14 and TRBJ2-1, with 9 nucleotides matching TRBD2. The CDR3 is made up of 19 amino acids. Germline V gene data show CDR1 as SGHDN and CDR2 as FVKESK. V was pared by 1 base and J by 1 base, with 11 bases of the junction left unmatched. In DNA, the CDR3 is TGTGCCAGCAGCCAAGGTGGGGGTAGCGGGAGACTGTCCTACAATGAGCAGTTCTTC. This gives the protein CASSQGGGSGRLSYNEQFF.

The chain links TRBV11-2 to TRBJ1-5; D ambiguous. V dropped 3 bases and J dropped 7 bases, with 10 bases sitting between them. Germline V gives CDR1 SGHAT, CDR2 FQNNGV. There are 13 residues in the CDR3. CDR3 DNA sequence: TGTGCCAGCAGCTTTGGGGTTGAGCAGCCCCAGCATTTT. This codes for CASSFGVEQPQHF. The whole variable domain, remainder taken from reference TRBV11-2 and TRBJ1-5, is EAGVAQSPRYKIIEKRQSVAFWCNPISGHATLYWYQQILGQGPKLLIQFQNNGVVDDSQLPKDRFSAERLKGVDSTLKIQPAKLEDSAVYLCASSFGVEQPQHFGDGTRLSIL.

The chain links TRBV12-5 to TRBJ2-1; 8 bases align to TRBD2. This CDR3 spans 15 amino acids. V was pared by 2 bases and J by 6 bases, with 6 bases of the junction left unmatched. Germline-derived CDR1 and CDR2 are LGHNT and FRNRAP. The CDR3 loop reads CASGLRLAGFNEQFF. DNA of the CDR3: TGTGCTAGTGGTTTGAGGCTAGCGGGTTTCAATGAGCAGTTCTTC.

The genes are TRBV21-1 and TRBJ2-1; the table's D call of TRBD2 was not tested on the DNA. TRBV21-1 is listed as a pseudogene. This CDR3 comprises 17 residues. CDR3 sequence reads: CASSKMEREASYNEQFF. The CDR3 nucleotides read TGTGCCAGCAGCAAAATGGAGCGGGAGGCCTCCTACAATGAGCAGTTCTTC.

V is TRBV3-1 (or the pseudogene TRBV3-2) and J is TRBJ2-7, with 9 positions matching TRBD1. The CDR3 runs 14 residues. Germline V gives CDR1 LGHDT, CDR2 YNNKEL (reference sequence). Germline trimming cut 2 bases from V and 6 bases from J; bases unmatched to any gene: 5. Here the CDR3 reads CASSQRTGGSEQYF. Here the CDR3 DNA reads TGTGCCAGCAGCCAACGAACAGGGGGCTCCGAGCAGTACTTC.

The V gene is TRBV30, the J gene TRBJ1-2, with 10 bases that match TRBD1. V was pared by 2 bases and J by 2 bases, with 5 bases of the junction left unmatched. The CDR3 contains 15 residues. Germline assignment: CDR1 GTSNPN and CDR2 SVGIG (reference sequence). In DNA, the CDR3 is TGTGCCTGGAGTAGGGACAGGGGAAAAAACTATGGCTACACCTTC. Its protein product is CAWSRDRGKNYGYTF.

The V call is TRBV4-3, the J call TRBJ1-2, with TRBD1 as a possible D gene (6 bases). CDR3 size: 16 residues. Germline CDR1 reads LGHNA; CDR2 reads YSLEER. V lost 0 bases to trimming and J lost 4 bases, with 15 bases between them. DNA for the CDR3: TGCGCCAGCAGCCAAGATGGGGGCAGGGTTCTCTATGGCTACACCTTC. This codes for CASSQDGGRVLYGYTF.

The V gene is TRBV7-2, the J gene TRBJ2-7; 9 bases are a match to TRBD2. V gave up 7 bases and J gave up 0 bases; unmatched junction bases: 4. The CDR3 contains 14 residues. Germline-derived CDR1 and CDR2 are SGHTA and FQGNSA. CDR3 bases: TGTGCCAGCAAACCTAGCGGGAACTCCTACGAGCAGTACTTC. This sequence encodes CASKPSGNSYEQYF.

A single count supports this clone. The J gene is TRBJ1-3, the V gene TRBV6-6, with no clear D. The V gene's germline CDR1 is MNHNY and CDR2 SVGAGI (reference sequence). Trimming cost V 5 bases and J 0 bases, with 17 bases left between them. The CDR3 runs to 17 residues. The CDR3 here is CASSHDTNTFSGNTIYF. CDR3 DNA sequence: TGTGCCAGCAGTCACGACACAAACACCTTCTCTGGAAACACCATATATTTT.

The rearrangement links TRBV4-1 to TRBJ2-2; 10 positions match TRBD2. CDR1 and CDR2 from the germline V gene are MGHRA and YSYEKL. The V gene end was trimmed by 0 bases and the J gene end by 4 bases; junction bases not matched to a gene: 8. This CDR3 region has 18 residues. The CDR3 bases are TGCGCCAGCAGCCAAGATCGAACTAGCGGGATACGCACCGGGGAGCTGTTTTTT. It specifies CASSQDRTSGIRTGELFF.

This clone occurred once. The chain uses TRBV5-1 and TRBJ1-1; 10 nucleotides line up with TRBD1. After removal of 1 base from V and 4 bases from J, the junction contained 4 bases not matched to a gene. The germline V gene encodes CDR1 SGHRS and CDR2 YFSETQ. The CDR3 covers 15 residues. The CDR3 loop reads CASSLSTGGITEAFF. The CDR3 region has the DNA TGCGCCAGCAGCTTGTCGACAGGGGGCATCACTGAAGCTTTCTTT.

This chain links TRBV5-4 with TRBJ2-5, with 7 positions matching TRBD1. Germline-derived CDR1 and CDR2 are SGHNT and YYREEE (reference sequence). With V trimmed by 4 bases and J by 7 bases, 7 bases remained unmatched. The CDR3 has 13 residues. In DNA form, the CDR3 reads TGTGCCAGCAGCCACGGGACAGAACGGACCCAGTACTTC. Amino acid sequence: CASSHGTERTQYF.

The chain uses TRBV29-1 and TRBJ1-1; 9 bases map to TRBD1. The V gene's germline CDR1 is SQVTM and CDR2 ANQGSEA. This CDR3 has 15 amino acids. Losses at the gene ends were 5 bases for V and 3 bases for J; bases not matched to a gene: 10. CDR3 loop: CSVHRTGVKDTEAFF. The CDR3 bases are TGCAGCGTTCACCGGACAGGGGTTAAGGACACTGAAGCTTTCTTT.

The genes are TRBV18 and TRBJ1-5; D might be TRBD1 (5 bases). CDR1 and CDR2 (germline): KGHSH, LQKENI. The V gene lost 2 bases and the J gene lost 2 bases, with 10 bases spanning the gap. This CDR3 has 15 residues. In DNA form, the CDR3 reads TGTGCCAGCTCACCAGACAGCCTGGGCAATCAGCCCCAGCATTTT. Amino acid sequence: CASSPDSLGNQPQHF. The entire variable domain, with the rest obtained from reference TRBV18 and TRBJ1-5, is as follows: NAGVMQNPRHLVRRRGQEARLRCSPMKGHSHVYWYRQLPEEGLKFMVYLQKENIIDESGMPKERFSAEFPKEGPSILRIQQVVRGDSAAYFCASSPDSLGNQPQHFGDGTRLSIL.

This rearrangement joins TRBV15 to TRBJ2-2; the D gene is possibly TRBD1 (7 bases). V was clipped by 1 base and J by 0 bases, with 15 bases between them. This CDR3 spans 18 amino acids. Per the germline V gene, CDR1 is LNHNV and CDR2 is YYDKDF (reference sequence). The CDR3 nucleotides read TGTGCCACCAGCAGAGCCCCCAGGGGGGAGGCGAACACCGGGGAGCTGTTTTTT. Residues: CATSRAPRGEANTGELFF.

The chain carries TRBV19 and TRBJ1-5, with D unresolved. The V end was cut by 5 bases, the J end by 0 bases, with 5 bases between. Germline-derived CDR1 and CDR2 are LNHDA and SQIVND (reference sequence). The CDR3 extends over 13 amino acids. CDR3 loop: CASSSVSNQPQHF. In DNA form, the CDR3 reads TGTGCCAGTAGTTCAGTTAGCAATCAGCCCCAGCATTTT.

This chain joins TRBV5-1 and TRBJ2-7, with TRBD1 matching 7 bases. V shed 4 bases and J 5 bases; nucleotides not matched to a gene: 12. The CDR3 length is 15 residues. Germline assignment: CDR1 SGHRS and CDR2 YFSETQ. The CDR3 loop reads CASSPTTGSRDEQYF. Written as DNA, the CDR3 is TGCGCCAGCAGCCCAACGACAGGGTCTCGGGACGAGCAGTACTTC.

The rearrangement joins TRBV19 to TRBJ2-4; 7 bases are shared with TRBD2. This CDR3 region has 15 residues. V shed 6 bases and J 3 bases; nucleotides not matched to a gene: 8. Germline CDR1 is LNHDA and CDR2 is SQIVND (reference sequence). In nucleotides, the CDR3 is TGTGCCAGTAGCGCTGTTATAGCGGGCAAAAACATTCAGTACTTC. This sequence encodes CASSAVIAGKNIQYF.

This clone was counted between two and nine times. Different DNA sequences within this sample yield the same CDR3. The gene calls are TRBV19 and TRBJ2-1; D is uncertain. Germline V gene lookup returns CDR1 LNHDA and CDR2 SQIVND (reference sequence). Deletions cut 1 base from V and 0 bases from J, with 7 bases between. There are 15 residues in the CDR3. The CDR3 reads CASSIGPSSYNEQFF. The DNA for the CDR3 is TGTGCCAGTAGTATAGGTCCGAGCTCCTACAATGAGCAGTTCTTC.

The chain links TRBV19 to TRBJ2-3; D gene ambiguous. V shed 1 base and J shed 3 bases, with 8 bases lying between them. The CDR3 is 14 residues long. CDR1 LNHDA and CDR2 SQIVND come from the germline V gene (reference sequence). In DNA form, the CDR3 reads TGTGCCAGTAGTATAGGGATAGCAACAGATACGCAGTATTTT. Translating it yields CASSIGIATDTQYF.

J is TRBJ2-7 and V is TRBV7-9, with TRBD1 matching 7 bases. J lost 6 bases, V lost 5 bases, and 10 bases had no gene match. The CDR3 sequence is 14 residues long. Germline V gene data show CDR1 as SEHNR and CDR2 as FQNEAQ (reference sequence). The CDR3 DNA reads as TGTGCCAGCAGCCGCACAGGGGCTCAGCGCGAGCAGTACTTC. Translating gives CASSRTGAQREQYF.

The gene calls are TRBV5-1 and TRBJ2-2; unclear D gene. V lost 8 bases and J lost 4, with 9 bases in between. From germline, CDR1 is SGHRS and CDR2 YFSETQ. CDR3 length: 12 amino acids. CDR3 nucleotide sequence: TGCGCCAGTGCGAGAGGCACCGGGGAGCTGTTTTTT. It translates to CASARGTGELFF.

This clone is categorized as medium-sized. V gene TRBV3-1 (or the pseudogene TRBV3-2) combines with J gene TRBJ2-1; D remains unclear. This CDR3 has 16 residues. CDR1 is LGHDT and CDR2 is YNNKEL in the germline V gene (reference sequence). The ends were cut back, 0 bases at V and 0 bases at J, with 9 bases in the middle. The CDR3 region is CASSQDLQISYNEQFF. The CDR3 region has the DNA TGTGCCAGCAGCCAAGACCTCCAGATCTCCTACAATGAGCAGTTCTTC.

This rearrangement joins TRBV2 to TRBJ2-3; no reliable D call. Germline CDR1 SNHLY, CDR2 FYNNEI. With 3 bases removed from V and 0 bases from J, the gap between germline ends came to 10 bases. The CDR3 runs 15 residues. The DNA for the CDR3 is TGTGCCAGCAGTGATTGGGGTTCTAGCACAGATACGCAGTATTTT. Its protein is CASSDWGSSTDTQYF. Based on the CDR3 plus reference TRBV2 and TRBJ2-3, the full variable domain is EPEVTQTPSHQVTQMGQEVILRCVPISNHLYFYWYRQILGQKVEFLVSFYNNEISEKSEIFDDQFSVERPDGSNFTLKIRSTKLEDSAMYFCASSDWGSSTDTQYFGPGTRLTVL.

By share, this clone counts as medium-sized. The chain couples TRBV2 to TRBJ2-2, with 10 bases fitting TRBD2. This CDR3 region has 15 residues. Germline values: CDR1 SNHLY, CDR2 FYNNEI. Trimming at V came to 5 bases and at J to 7 bases, leaving 7 bases not matched to a gene. The CDR3: CASSTSGMGGGELFF. DNA of the CDR3: TGTGCCAGCAGTACTAGCGGGATGGGTGGCGGGGAGCTGTTTTTT.

In this sample, this clone turned up a few times. The chain employs TRBV5-1 and TRBJ1-6; D is perhaps TRBD1 (6 bases). Germline V gene sequence: CDR1 SGHRS, CDR2 YFSETQ. Trimming removed 3 bases from V and 10 bases from J, with 20 bases in between. This CDR3 contains 16 residues. The CDR3 coding sequence is TGCGCCAGCAGCTCCGGACCGCAGGGGATGGGATCACCCCTCCACTTT. This translates into CASSSGPQGMGSPLHF.

The rearrangement joins TRBV7-9 to TRBJ1-2, with D tentatively TRBD1 (6 bases). The V end was cut by 1 base, the J end by 4 bases, with 10 bases between. CDR1 and CDR2 from the germline V gene are SEHNR and FQNEAQ (reference sequence). The CDR3 has 14 amino acids. The DNA of the CDR3 is TGTGCCAGCAGCTTAGGGGGGCATATCTATGGCTACACCTTC. Translated, it gives CASSLGGHIYGYTF.

V gene TRBV5-1 combines with J gene TRBJ2-3; D possibly corresponds to TRBD2 (5 bases). The CDR3 is made up of 12 amino acids. Deletions cut 1 base from V and 7 bases from J, with 7 bases between. Germline CDR1 is SGHRS and CDR2 is YFSETQ. The CDR3 bases are TGCGCCAGCAGCTTGAACGGGAATACGCAGTATTTT. It codes for CASSLNGNTQYF.

This chain connects TRBV18 to TRBJ1-5, with D uncertain. V dropped 4 bases and J dropped 3 bases, with 4 bases sitting between them. There are 12 residues in the CDR3. Germline V gene lookup returns CDR1 KGHSH and CDR2 LQKENI. CDR3 coding DNA: TGTGCCAGCTCACGGTACAATCAGCCCCAGCATTTT. Its protein product is CASSRYNQPQHF.

This chain links TRBV5-6 with TRBJ1-5; 8 bases match TRBD1. Germline V lookup: CDR1 SGHDT, CDR2 YYEEEE. V lost 4 bases and J lost 7; bases outside the gene matches: 10. CDR3 length equals 15 residues. CDR3 bases: TGTGCCAGCAGCCAAGGACAGGGAGGAGGGCAGCCCCAGCATTTT. Translated, it gives CASSQGQGGGQPQHF.